The 26 T cell receptor beta chains below all came from one sample that was sequenced in a study of shared clonotypes between healthy human individuals (dated by TCRdb to the early 2020s). Library prep was done by the immunoSEQ multiplex PCR assay. In TCRdb, the immuneACCESS table is reduced to in-frame sequences with V and J assigned. These tables do not hold every clone; where another copy was compared, an unresolved V gene accounts for under half, and the others remain unexplained. A total of about 2 million clones appear in this sample, roughly 94% of them only once. The ten largest clones add up to 0.1% to 0.15% of the sample. The sequencing input was naive CD4+ T cells sorted from blood. The cell subset or site label of this sample denotes: CD45RA+ positively selected. The receptors derive from a man younger than 30 in good health.

The CDR3 DNA reads TGCGCCAGCAGCTTGGCCAGAGGGACGTTAGCTGGCGGCGGGGAGCTGTTTTTT. This sequence encodes CASSLARGTLAGGGELFF. The J gene is TRBJ2-2, the V gene TRBV5-1, with D possibly being TRBD1 or TRBD2 (5 bases each). V was cut by 0 bases and J by 7 bases, with 22 bases left in between. Germline values: CDR1 SGHRS, CDR2 YFSETQ. The CDR3 loop spans 18 amino acids. The whole variable domain, remainder taken from reference TRBV5-1 and TRBJ2-2, is KAGVTQTPRYLIKTRGQQVTLSCSPISGHRSVSWYQQTPGQGLQFLFEYFSETQRNKGNFPGRFSGRQFSNSRSEMNVSTLELGDSALYLCASSLARGTLAGGGELFFGEGSRLTVL.

This chain connects TRBV7-2 to TRBJ2-1; D remains ambiguous. Trimming removed 0 bases at V and 9 bases at J, with 12 bases between. Germline values: CDR1 SGHTA, CDR2 FQGNSA. CDR3 size: 14 residues. The chain's CDR3 is CASSLARTTGEQFF. Here the CDR3 DNA reads TGTGCCAGCAGCTTAGCGCGGACCACGGGTGAGCAGTTCTTC.

The V and J genes are TRBV6-1 and TRBJ1-2, with D unclear. This CDR3 comprises 15 residues. Germline V gives CDR1 MNHNS, CDR2 SASEGT. Trimming stripped 2 bases from V and 3 bases from J, with 13 bases between. The CDR3 reads CASSEPLPTDYGYTF. The CDR3 DNA is TGTGCCAGCAGTGAACCCCTCCCGACCGACTATGGCTACACCTTC.

The chain recombines TRBV4-3 with TRBJ1-1, with D perhaps TRBD1 (5 bases). Germline V lookup: CDR1 LGHNA, CDR2 YSLEER. V lost 0 bases and J 10 bases, leaving 12 bases between the germline ends. The CDR3 length is 13 residues. CDR3 sequence (DNA): TGCGCCAGCAGCCAAGATGGGGCGATTAGAGCTTTCTTT. This gives the protein CASSQDGAIRAFF.

This clone was observed a single time. The V and J genes are TRBV5-4 and TRBJ1-2, with TRBD1 matching 9 bases. Trimming at V came to 5 bases and at J to 6 bases, leaving 8 bases not matched to a gene. Looked up from germline, CDR1 is SGHNT and CDR2 is YYREEE (reference sequence). The CDR3 sequence is 14 residues long. CDR3 loop: CASRLTGGGDGYTF. CDR3 bases: TGTGCCAGCAGGCTTACAGGGGGCGGGGATGGCTACACCTTC.

The chain combines TRBV2 with TRBJ2-7; D is unresolved. Germline CDR1 SNHLY, CDR2 FYNNEI. Trimming stripped 7 bases from V and 3 bases from J, with 16 bases between. The CDR3 covers 14 residues. This chain's CDR3 is CASTLDSIRYEQYF. In nucleotides, the CDR3 is TGTGCCAGCACCCTAGACTCGATCCGCTACGAGCAGTACTTC. Full variable domain (rest looked up from reference TRBV2 and TRBJ2-7): EPEVTQTPSHQVTQMGQEVILRCVPISNHLYFYWYRQILGQKVEFLVSFYNNEISEKSEIFDDQFSVERPDGSNFTLKIRSTKLEDSAMYFCASTLDSIRYEQYFGPGTRLTVT.

In this sample, this clone turned up once. The chain has TRBV7-2 and TRBJ1-3, with D possibly matching TRBD1 (6 bases). V shed 5 bases and J shed 3 bases, with 11 bases lying between them. CDR1 is SGHTA, CDR2 FQGNSA, per germline. This CDR3 contains 14 residues. The CDR3 region has the DNA TGTGCCAGCAGCCCTGGGACATTTGGAAACACCATATATTTT. Its protein product is CASSPGTFGNTIYF.

As for this clone: A much larger clone lies one base from this, so it may be a read error. This chain uses TRBV25-1 with TRBJ2-7; 10 nucleotides line up with TRBD1. From germline, CDR1 is MGHDK and CDR2 SYGVNS. This CDR3 contains 16 residues. J was trimmed by 6 bases and V by 2 bases; bases with no gene match: 10. The CDR3, as DNA: TGTGCCAGCAGTGAAATTGGTGGGACAGGGGAAACCGAGCAGTACTTC. Encoded protein: CASSEIGGTGETEQYF.

As concerns this clone: At one end the junction does not follow the germline gene, possibly because of a read error. V and J are TRBV30 and TRBJ2-5; a possible D gene is TRBD1 (6 bases). CDR3 size: 12 residues. CDR1 and CDR2 (germline): GTSNPN, SVGIG (reference sequence). The CDR3 here is CAWRWGQGTQYF. The CDR3 DNA reads TGTGCCTGGAGATGGGGACAAGGGACCCAGTACTTC.

Notes on this clone: Distinct nucleotide sequences in the sample also encode this CDR3. CDR3: CASRDDSYEQYF. In nucleotides, the CDR3 is TGTGCCAGCAGGGATGACAGTTACGAGCAGTACTTC. The chain recombines TRBV2 with TRBJ2-7; TRBD1 might be the D (5 bases). The V end lost 6 bases, the J end lost 4 bases, and 10 bases lay between the germline ends. Germline CDR1 reads SNHLY; CDR2 reads FYNNEI. The CDR3 spans 12 residues.

With regard to this clone: This sample also contains other DNA sequences that code for the same CDR3. The chain is built from TRBV9 and TRBJ1-1; maybe TRBD1 (6 bases). Germline assignment: CDR1 SGDLS and CDR2 YYNGEE. CDR3 length: 14 residues. V lost 4 bases and J lost 1, with 11 bases in between. DNA for the CDR3: TGTGCCAGCAGCACCCGGACAGAGAACACTGAAGCTTTCTTT. This sequence encodes CASSTRTENTEAFF. The full variable domain, its missing parts supplied by reference TRBV9 and TRBJ1-1, is DSGVTQTPKHLITATGQRVTLRCSPRSGDLSVYWYQQSLDQGLQFLIQYYNGEERAKGNILERFSAQQFPDLHSELNLSSLELGDSALYFCASSTRTENTEAFFGQGTRLTVV.

The J gene is TRBJ1-1, the V gene TRBV2; TRBD1 agrees at 9 bases. The CDR3 runs 16 residues. V was pared by 0 bases and J by 5 bases, with 7 bases of the junction left unmatched. The V gene's germline CDR1 is SNHLY and CDR2 FYNNEI. The CDR3 loop reads CASSEALGTGRTEAFF. The CDR3 bases are TGTGCCAGCAGTGAAGCGCTTGGGACAGGGAGGACTGAAGCTTTCTTT.

This clone was seen once. This chain uses TRBV13 with TRBJ1-1; D is ambiguous. In germline, CDR1 is PRHDT, CDR2 FYEKMQ (reference sequence). The CDR3 is 16 residues long. V shed 6 bases and J shed 5 bases, with 22 bases lying between them. CDR3 loop: CASRKHVGTVWTEAFF. The CDR3 DNA sequence: TGTGCCAGCAGAAAGCATGTAGGTACCGTTTGGACTGAAGCTTTCTTT.

About this clone: The identical CDR3 is also encoded by other nucleotide sequences in the sample. The DNA for the CDR3 is TGTGCCAGCTCGCCCGGGACTAGCGGGAGTTACGAGCAGTACTTC. Its translation is CASSPGTSGSYEQYF. This chain uses TRBV18 with TRBJ2-7; TRBD2 agrees at 14 bases. This CDR3 spans 15 amino acids. Germline lookup yields CDR1 KGHSH and CDR2 LQKENI. Germline trimming cut 6 bases from V and 4 bases from J; bases unmatched to any gene: 5.

J is TRBJ2-7 and V is TRBV4-3; weak D call: TRBD2 (6 bases). Trimming cost V 3 bases and J 0 bases, with 12 bases left between them. The germline V gene encodes CDR1 LGHNA and CDR2 YSLEER. The CDR3 is 15 residues long. CDR3 sequence reads: CASSQGLMASYEQYF. In nucleotides, the CDR3 is TGCGCCAGCAGCCAGGGACTTATGGCCTCCTACGAGCAGTACTTC.

This sequence joins TRBV30 and TRBJ2-5; tentatively, D is TRBD2 (5 bases). Trimming pared 1 base from V and 9 bases from J, leaving 15 bases between. This CDR3 has 13 amino acids. In germline, CDR1 is GTSNPN, CDR2 SVGIG (reference sequence). The CDR3 bases are TGTGCCTGGAGTGCGGACTGGGTTGCGGCCCAGTACTTC. This gives the protein CAWSADWVAAQYF.

J is TRBJ1-2 and V is TRBV7-3; D possibly corresponds to TRBD1 (6 bases). CDR1 is SGHTA and CDR2 is FQGTGA in the germline V gene. The V and J ends lost 5 bases and 2 bases respectively, with 15 bases between them. The CDR3 is 15 residues long. The CDR3 DNA follows: TGTGCCAGCAGCCCCTCCGGGGGGGCAAACTATGGCTACACCTTC. It is translated as CASSPSGGANYGYTF.

The V gene is TRBV5-1, the J gene TRBJ2-7; 8 bases fit TRBD1. CDR1 and CDR2 from the germline V gene are SGHRS and YFSETQ. The V gene end was trimmed by 4 bases and the J gene end by 0 bases; junction bases not matched to a gene: 9. This CDR3 spans 16 amino acids. CDR3 in amino acids: CASSPYLGQDSYEQYF. The CDR3 DNA sequence: TGCGCCAGCAGCCCCTACCTGGGACAGGACTCCTACGAGCAGTACTTC.

CDR3 in amino acids: CASSEEAGFGQPQHF. CDR3 in DNA: TGTGCCAGCAGTGAAGAAGCAGGCTTCGGTCAGCCCCAGCATTTT. The chain has TRBV6-1 and TRBJ1-5; D not certain. In germline, CDR1 is MNHNS, CDR2 SASEGT. The CDR3 covers 15 residues. V was shortened by 1 base and J by 6 bases, with 13 bases between the two germline ends.

Comments on this clone: Other DNA sequences in the sample encode the same CDR3. The chain couples TRBV18 to TRBJ1-1; D gene unclear. Trimming removed 3 bases from V and 0 bases from J, with 5 bases in between. Germline V gene data show CDR1 as KGHSH and CDR2 as LQKENI. There are 13 residues in the CDR3. The CDR3 region has the DNA TGTGCCAGCTCACCTGTGTTGAACACTGAAGCTTTCTTT. This sequence encodes CASSPVLNTEAFF.

For the CDR3, the DNA is TGTGCCAGCAGCTTAGATCGAGGGATGGACTATGGCTACACCTTC. This sequence encodes CASSLDRGMDYGYTF. V usage is TRBV11-2 and J usage is TRBJ1-2; D is uncertain. The V gene lost 0 bases and the J gene lost 3 bases, with 11 bases spanning the gap. Per the germline V gene, CDR1 is SGHAT and CDR2 is FQNNGV. The CDR3 totals 15 residues.

The chain has TRBV28 and TRBJ2-7; 7 nucleotides agree with TRBD2. Germline V CDR1 and CDR2: MDHEN, SYDVKM. This CDR3 contains 16 residues. J gave up 5 bases and V 3 bases, and 13 bases lay outside the gene matches. The CDR3 region is CASSFQRGGLGDEQYF. CDR3 sequence (DNA): TGTGCCAGCAGTTTCCAGCGGGGTGGCCTGGGGGACGAGCAGTACTTC.

The J gene is TRBJ1-1, the V gene TRBV19; D unclear. The germline V and J ends were trimmed by 3 bases and 0 bases, with 5 bases remaining between them. The length of the CDR3 is 13 residues. Germline assignment: CDR1 LNHDA and CDR2 SQIVND (reference sequence). The CDR3, as DNA: TGTGCCAGTAGTATCCACCTGAACACTGAAGCTTTCTTT. Its translation: CASSIHLNTEAFF.

J is TRBJ2-3 and V is TRBV28; D is uncertain. Trimming removed 1 base from V and 6 bases from J, with 8 bases in between. Germline values: CDR1 MDHEN, CDR2 SYDVKM. The CDR3 extends over 13 amino acids. CDR3 nucleotides: TGTGCCAGCAGTTTATCCAGTTCGGATACGCAGTATTTT. This encodes CASSLSSSDTQYF.

The rearrangement joins TRBV29-1 to TRBJ2-3; unclear D gene. V was trimmed by 3 bases and J by 7 bases, leaving 8 bases between them. Germline V gene data show CDR1 as SQVTM and CDR2 as ANQGSEA. The CDR3 loop spans 11 amino acids. CDR3 sequence reads: CSVESGHTQYF. The CDR3 nucleotides read TGCAGCGTTGAGTCTGGCCATACGCAGTATTTT.

Worth noting for this clone: Other nucleotide sequences in the sample specify the same CDR3. This chain connects TRBV2 to TRBJ2-5; D gene ambiguous. The V and J ends lost 6 bases and 2 bases respectively, with 4 bases between them. Germline V gene data show CDR1 as SNHLY and CDR2 as FYNNEI. This CDR3 comprises 11 residues. CDR3 coding DNA: TGTGCCAGCAGGCTACAAGAGACCCAGTACTTC. Translated: CASRLQETQYF. Complete variable domain (other parts from reference TRBV2 and TRBJ2-5): EPEVTQTPSHQVTQMGQEVILRCVPISNHLYFYWYRQILGQKVEFLVSFYNNEISEKSEIFDDQFSVERPDGSNFTLKIRSTKLEDSAMYFCASRLQETQYFGPGTRLLVL.